The 6 T cell receptor beta chains below come from one sample, sequenced in a study of molecular identifiers for immune sequencing clone quantification. One entry per CDR3 protein results from TCRdb running MiXCR on the PCR reads. Among about 640,000 distinct CDR3 sequences, around 20% were seen once, and the ten largest hold around 0.86%. The sequenced sample was naive CD8+ T cells from blood, with Jurkat cell RNA spiked in. Sample subset: FACS-sorted CD8+CD4-CCR7+CD45RA+ naive T cells. All receptors derive from a human donor in good health. Some libraries in this study had Jurkat cell RNA spiked in.

The sample holds many counts of this clonotype. The chain uses TRBV7-6 and TRBJ2-3; D gene unclear. Trimming stripped 6 bases from V and 2 bases from J, with 15 bases between. Germline CDR1 and CDR2: SGHVS and FNYEAQ. There are 15 residues in the CDR3. In DNA form, the CDR3 reads TGTGCCAGCAGAGCCACCTTGGTGGACACAGATACGCAGTATTTT. Protein: CASRATLVDTDTQYF. Together with reference TRBV7-6 and TRBJ2-3, the CDR3 gives the full variable domain: GAGVSQSPRYKVTKRGQDVALRCDPISGHVSLYWYRQALGQGPEFLTYFNYEAQQDKSGLPNDRFSAERPEGSISTLTIQRTEQRDSAMYRCASRATLVDTDTQYFGPGTRLTVL.

This clonotype came up many times. The chain combines TRBV29-1 with TRBJ1-1, with D perhaps matching TRBD1 (5 bases). Germline V lookup: CDR1 SQVTM, CDR2 ANQGSEA. The V and J ends lost 6 bases and 0 bases respectively, with 11 bases between them. The CDR3 consists of 13 residues. In DNA, the CDR3 is TGCAGCGTAACAGGAGCCTTGAACACTGAAGCTTTCTTT. Residues: CSVTGALNTEAFF.

This clonotype came up many times. V is TRBV9 and J is TRBJ2-5, with 11 bases aligning to TRBD2. Looked up from germline, CDR1 is SGDLS and CDR2 is YYNGEE. The CDR3 loop spans 15 amino acids. Trimming took 0 bases from V and 5 from J; bases not matched to a gene: 3. CDR3 sequence: CASSVELAGVETQYF. The CDR3 nucleotides read TGTGCCAGCAGCGTAGAACTAGCGGGAGTCGAGACCCAGTACTTC.

This clonotype occurred many times. The V gene is TRBV28, the J gene TRBJ2-1; 8 bases match TRBD2. Germline values: CDR1 MDHEN, CDR2 SYDVKM. The CDR3 runs 16 residues. Germline trimming cut 5 bases from V and 0 bases from J; bases unmatched to any gene: 6. The CDR3 loop reads CASSSGGMSSYNEQFF. In DNA form, the CDR3 reads TGTGCCAGCAGTAGCGGGGGAATGAGCTCCTACAATGAGCAGTTCTTC.

This clonotype has more than one count but fewer than ten. The V and J genes are TRBV7-6 and TRBJ2-3; no definite D call. Trimming took off 1 base at V and 4 bases at J, with 15 bases between the two ends. The CDR3 has 16 amino acids. CDR1 and CDR2 from the germline V gene are SGHVS and FNYEAQ. Here the CDR3 DNA reads TGTGCCAGCAGCTTAGGAGGCGGCCTGAGGTCAGATACGCAGTATTTT. It translates to CASSLGGGLRSDTQYF.

This clonotype was seen ten or more times. This chain links TRBV27 with TRBJ2-1; 10 bases are a match to TRBD2. The CDR3 has 19 amino acids. V was pared by 0 bases and J by 0 bases, with 8 bases of the junction left unmatched. From germline, CDR1 is MNHEY and CDR2 SMNVEV (reference sequence). This CDR3 is CASSLSASGGPHSYNEQFF. The DNA of the CDR3 is TGTGCCAGCAGTTTATCGGCTAGCGGGGGCCCCCACTCCTACAATGAGCAGTTCTTC.